This T cell receptor beta chain comes out of a study of blood T cell repertoires in COVID-19. Study in general: The United States, Italy and Spain provided the acute and convalescent COVID-19 samples.

Authors' data handling: Cell counts per sample came from amplifying reference gene primers. Measured with immunoSEQ multiplex PCR; TCRdb has only the in-frame clones, and not every one. That table gives V, J and clone size, and the DNA gave D and trimming. Altogether 140,000 or so clones are present, approximately 83% being singletons, with the ten largest covering 3% to 3.5%. Germline assignment: CDR1 LNHDA and CDR2 SQIVND (reference sequence). V gave up 5 bases and J gave up 4 bases; unmatched junction bases: 7. This CDR3 region has 15 residues. This TCR came from a woman aged 80 or over with acute or convalescent COVID-19. This chain joins TRBV19 and TRBJ1-1; 10 bases line up with TRBD1. Sequencing was performed on peripheral blood. The DNA of the CDR3 is TGTGCCAGTAGTCGCCGTGGGACAGGGGCCACTGAAGCTTTCTTT. It encodes CASSRRGTGATEAFF.